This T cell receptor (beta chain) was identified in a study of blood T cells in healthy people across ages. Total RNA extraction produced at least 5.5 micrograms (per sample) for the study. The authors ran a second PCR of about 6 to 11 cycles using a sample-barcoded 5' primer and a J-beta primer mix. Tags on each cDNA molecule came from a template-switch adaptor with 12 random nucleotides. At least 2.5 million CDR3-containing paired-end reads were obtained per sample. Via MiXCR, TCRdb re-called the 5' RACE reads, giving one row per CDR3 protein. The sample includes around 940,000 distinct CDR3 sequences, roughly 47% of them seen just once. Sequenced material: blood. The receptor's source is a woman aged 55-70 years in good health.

CDR3 sequence: CATSDLGLAGRDTQYF. The CDR3 DNA follows: TGTGCCACCAGTGACCTAGGGCTAGCGGGAAGAGATACGCAGTATTTT. The V gene is TRBV24-1, the J gene TRBJ2-3, with 9 positions matching TRBD2. Trimming took 4 bases from V and 5 from J; bases not matched to a gene: 9. CDR1 is KGHDR, CDR2 SFDVKD, per germline. This CDR3 region has 16 residues.